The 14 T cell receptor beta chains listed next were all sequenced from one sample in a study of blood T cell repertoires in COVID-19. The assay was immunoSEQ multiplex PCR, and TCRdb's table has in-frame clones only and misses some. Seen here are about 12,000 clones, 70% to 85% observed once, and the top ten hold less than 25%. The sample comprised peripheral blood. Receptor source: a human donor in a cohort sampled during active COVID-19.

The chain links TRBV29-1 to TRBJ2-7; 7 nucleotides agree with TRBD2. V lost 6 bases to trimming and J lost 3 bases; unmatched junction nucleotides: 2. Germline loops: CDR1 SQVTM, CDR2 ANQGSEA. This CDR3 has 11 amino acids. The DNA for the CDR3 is TGCAGCGTGGGGGGGTTCTACGAGCAGTACTTC. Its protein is CSVGGFYEQYF.

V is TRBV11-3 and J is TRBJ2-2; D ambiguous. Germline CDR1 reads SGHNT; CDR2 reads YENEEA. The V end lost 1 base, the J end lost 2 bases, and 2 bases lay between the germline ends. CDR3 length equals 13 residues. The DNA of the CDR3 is TGTGCCAGCAGCTTAGTAAACACCGGGGAGCTGTTTTTT. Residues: CASSLVNTGELFF.

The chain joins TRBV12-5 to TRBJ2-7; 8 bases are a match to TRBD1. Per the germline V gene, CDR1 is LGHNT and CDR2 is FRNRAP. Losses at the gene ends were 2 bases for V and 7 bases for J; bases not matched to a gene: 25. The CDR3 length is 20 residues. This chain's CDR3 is CASGLKVPGQESRWSVEQYF. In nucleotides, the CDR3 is TGTGCTAGTGGTTTGAAAGTTCCGGGACAGGAGTCCCGTTGGTCGGTGGAGCAGTACTTC.

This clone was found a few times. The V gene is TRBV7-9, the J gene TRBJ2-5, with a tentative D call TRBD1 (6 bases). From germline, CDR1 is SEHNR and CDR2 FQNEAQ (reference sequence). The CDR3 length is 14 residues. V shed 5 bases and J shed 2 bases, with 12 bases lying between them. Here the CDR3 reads CASSPRQEQETQYF. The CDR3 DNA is TGTGCCAGCAGCCCGCGACAGGAGCAAGAGACCCAGTACTTC.

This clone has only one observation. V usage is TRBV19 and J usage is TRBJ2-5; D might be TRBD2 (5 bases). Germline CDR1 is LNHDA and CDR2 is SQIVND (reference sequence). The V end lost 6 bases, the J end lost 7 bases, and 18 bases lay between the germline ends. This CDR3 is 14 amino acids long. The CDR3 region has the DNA TGTGCCAGTAGAGATACAGCGGTCCTCGGGACCCAGTACTTC. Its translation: CASRDTAVLGTQYF. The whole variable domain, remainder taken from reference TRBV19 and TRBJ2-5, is DGGITQSPKYLFRKEGQNVTLSCEQNLNHDAMYWYRQDPGQGLRLIYYSQIVNDFQKGDIAEGYSVSREKKESFPLTVTSAQKNPTAFYLCASRDTAVLGTQYFGPGTRLLVL.

CDR3 residues: CASSDQLARPNSPLHF. CDR3 coding DNA: TGTGCCAGCAGTGACCAGTTGGCGCGGCCTAATTCACCCCTCCACTTT. This sequence joins TRBV6-1 and TRBJ1-6, with no clear D. The CDR3 is 16 amino acids. Looked up from germline, CDR1 is MNHNS and CDR2 is SASEGT. The germline V and J ends were trimmed by 3 bases and 6 bases, with 15 bases remaining between them.

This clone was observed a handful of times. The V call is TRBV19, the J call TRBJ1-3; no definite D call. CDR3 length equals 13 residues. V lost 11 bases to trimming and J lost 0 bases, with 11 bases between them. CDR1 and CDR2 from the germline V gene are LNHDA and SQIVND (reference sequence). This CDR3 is CASRVFSGNTIYF. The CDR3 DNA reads TGTGCCTCCCGAGTCTTCTCTGGAAACACCATATATTTT.

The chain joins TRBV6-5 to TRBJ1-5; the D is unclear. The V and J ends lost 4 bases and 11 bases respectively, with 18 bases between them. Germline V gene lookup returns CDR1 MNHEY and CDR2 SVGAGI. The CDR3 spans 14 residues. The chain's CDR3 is CASSSRLTSSAQHF. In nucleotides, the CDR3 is TGTGCCAGCAGTTCGCGACTCACATCATCAGCCCAGCATTTT.

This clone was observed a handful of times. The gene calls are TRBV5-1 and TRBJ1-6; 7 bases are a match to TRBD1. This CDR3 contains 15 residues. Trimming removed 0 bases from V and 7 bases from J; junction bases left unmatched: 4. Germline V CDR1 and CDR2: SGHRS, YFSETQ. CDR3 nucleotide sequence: TGCGCCAGCAGCTTGGACAGGGGTGGGAATTCACCCCTCCACTTT. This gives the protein CASSLDRGGNSPLHF.

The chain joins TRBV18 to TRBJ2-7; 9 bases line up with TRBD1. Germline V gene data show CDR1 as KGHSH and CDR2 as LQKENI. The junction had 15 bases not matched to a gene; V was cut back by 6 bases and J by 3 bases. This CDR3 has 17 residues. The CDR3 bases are TGTGCCAGCTCGCTTGGTCCGCCACAGGGGGCAATCTACGAGCAGTACTTC. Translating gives CASSLGPPQGAIYEQYF.

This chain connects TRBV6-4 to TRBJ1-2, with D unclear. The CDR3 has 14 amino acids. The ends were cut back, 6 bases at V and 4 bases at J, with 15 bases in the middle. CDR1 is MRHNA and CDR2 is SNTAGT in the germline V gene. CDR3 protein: CASRYEPISYGYTF. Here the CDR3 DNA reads TGTGCCAGCAGGTACGAACCTATTTCCTATGGCTACACCTTC.

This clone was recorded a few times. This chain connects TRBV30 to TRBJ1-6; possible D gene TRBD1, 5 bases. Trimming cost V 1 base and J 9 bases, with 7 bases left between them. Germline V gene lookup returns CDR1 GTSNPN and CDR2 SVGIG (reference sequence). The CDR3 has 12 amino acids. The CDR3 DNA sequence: TGTGCCTGGAGTGGGGGGGGTTCACCCCTCCACTTT. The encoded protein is CAWSGGGSPLHF.

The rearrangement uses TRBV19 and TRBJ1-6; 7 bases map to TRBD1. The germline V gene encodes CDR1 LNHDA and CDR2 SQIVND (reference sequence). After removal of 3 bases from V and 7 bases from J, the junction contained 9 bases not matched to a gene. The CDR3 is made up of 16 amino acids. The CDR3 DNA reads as TGTGCCAGTAGTATTTTAAGGGACAGTCGAAATTCACCCCTCCACTTT. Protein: CASSILRDSRNSPLHF.

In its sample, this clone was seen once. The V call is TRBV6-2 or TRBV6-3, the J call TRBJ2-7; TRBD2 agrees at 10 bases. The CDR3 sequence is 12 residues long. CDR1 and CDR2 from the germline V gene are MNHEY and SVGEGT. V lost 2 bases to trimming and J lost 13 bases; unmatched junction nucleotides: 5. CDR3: CASSYGGTSAYF. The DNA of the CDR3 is TGTGCCAGCAGTTACGGTGGGACTAGCGCTTACTTC.